This T cell receptor (beta chain) was profiled in a study of cytomegalovirus exposure and HLA in healthy donors. Study at large: Earlier, some 170 million T cells were analyzed, and about 100 million unique TCR beta sequences were found among them. General study points: Analyses of presence and absence presupposed an approximately uniform sequencing depth across donors.

Details on this clone: Antigen: not known.

Use of 60 Vbeta and 13 Jbeta primers characterized the PCR. Profiling relied on immunoSEQ multiplex PCR, and the TCRdb table lists in-frame clones only, not all of them. This sample has some 250,000 clones, with approximately 82% found just once. This CDR3 is built from 16 residues. Trimming left V 5 bases short and J 5 bases short, with 19 bases between. Per the germline V gene, CDR1 is MGHRA and CDR2 is YSYEKL. The source is a woman in her fifties or sixties in good health and CMV-seropositive. The V and J genes are TRBV4-1 and TRBJ2-1, with D perhaps matching TRBD2 (6 bases). Input material: PBMCs. CDR3 protein: CASSDWRLGGDNEQFF. The CDR3 DNA reads as TGCGCCAGCAGCGACTGGAGGTTGGGCGGGGACAATGAGCAGTTCTTC.